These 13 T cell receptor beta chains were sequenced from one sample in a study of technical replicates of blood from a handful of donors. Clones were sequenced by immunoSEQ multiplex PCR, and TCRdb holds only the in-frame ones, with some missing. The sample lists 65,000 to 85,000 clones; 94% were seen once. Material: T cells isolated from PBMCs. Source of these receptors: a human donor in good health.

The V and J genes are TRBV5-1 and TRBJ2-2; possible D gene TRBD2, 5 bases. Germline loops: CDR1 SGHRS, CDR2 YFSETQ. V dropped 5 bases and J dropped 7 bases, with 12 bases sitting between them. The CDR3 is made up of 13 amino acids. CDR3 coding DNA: TGCGCCAGCAGTAAGGACGGACTCGGGGAGCTGTTTTTT. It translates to CASSKDGLGELFF.

The CDR3 sequence: CASSSQAPYEQYF. The CDR3 coding sequence is TGTGCCAGCAGTTCCCAGGCCCCCTACGAGCAGTACTTC. V is TRBV6-5 and J is TRBJ2-7; D gene unclear. Trimming cost V 4 bases and J 2 bases, with 9 bases left between them. From germline, CDR1 is MNHEY and CDR2 SVGAGI. This CDR3 is 13 amino acids long.

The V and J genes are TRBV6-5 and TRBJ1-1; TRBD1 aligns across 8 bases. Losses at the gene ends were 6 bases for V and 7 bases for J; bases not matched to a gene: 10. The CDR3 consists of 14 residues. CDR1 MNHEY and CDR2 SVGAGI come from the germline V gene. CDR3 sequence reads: CASSRDRTRSEAFF. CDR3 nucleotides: TGTGCCAGCAGCAGGGACAGGACCAGGAGTGAAGCTTTCTTT.

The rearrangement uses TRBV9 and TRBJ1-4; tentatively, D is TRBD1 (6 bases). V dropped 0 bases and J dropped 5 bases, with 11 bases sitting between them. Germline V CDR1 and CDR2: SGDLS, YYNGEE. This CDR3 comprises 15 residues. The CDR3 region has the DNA TGTGCCAGCAGCGTAGAGGGCAGGGGCAATGAAAAACTGTTTTTT. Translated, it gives CASSVEGRGNEKLFF.

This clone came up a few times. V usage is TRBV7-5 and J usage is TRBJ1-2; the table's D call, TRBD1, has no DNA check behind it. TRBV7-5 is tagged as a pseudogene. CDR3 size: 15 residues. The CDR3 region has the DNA TGTGTCAGAAGCCCCCAGCAGGGGTGGAACTATGGCTACACCTTC. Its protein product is CVRSPQQGWNYGYTF.

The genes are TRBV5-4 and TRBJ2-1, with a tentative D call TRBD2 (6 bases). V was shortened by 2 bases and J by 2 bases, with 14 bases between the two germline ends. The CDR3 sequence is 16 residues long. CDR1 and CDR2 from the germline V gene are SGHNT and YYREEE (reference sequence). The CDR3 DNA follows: TGTGCCAGCAGCTTAGCTACCGGGAGCGCCTACAATGAGCAGTTCTTC. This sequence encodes CASSLATGSAYNEQFF.

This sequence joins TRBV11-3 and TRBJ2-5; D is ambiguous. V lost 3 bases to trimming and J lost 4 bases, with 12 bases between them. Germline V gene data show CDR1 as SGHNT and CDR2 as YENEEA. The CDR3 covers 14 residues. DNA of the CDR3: TGTGCCAGCAGCTTCCTAGGTCGTGGAGAGACCCAGTACTTC. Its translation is CASSFLGRGETQYF.

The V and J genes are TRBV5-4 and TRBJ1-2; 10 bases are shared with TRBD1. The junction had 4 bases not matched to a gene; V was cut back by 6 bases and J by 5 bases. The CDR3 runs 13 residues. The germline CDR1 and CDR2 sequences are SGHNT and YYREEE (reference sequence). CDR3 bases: TGTGCCAGCATAGGGACAGGGGATTATGGCTACACCTTC. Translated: CASIGTGDYGYTF.

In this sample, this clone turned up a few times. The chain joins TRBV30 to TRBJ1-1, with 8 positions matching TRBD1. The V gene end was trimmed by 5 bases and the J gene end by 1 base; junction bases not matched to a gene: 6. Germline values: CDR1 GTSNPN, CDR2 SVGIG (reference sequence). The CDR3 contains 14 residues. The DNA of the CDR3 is TGTGCCTGGCGGACCGGGACAGGGAACACTGAAGCTTTCTTT. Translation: CAWRTGTGNTEAFF.

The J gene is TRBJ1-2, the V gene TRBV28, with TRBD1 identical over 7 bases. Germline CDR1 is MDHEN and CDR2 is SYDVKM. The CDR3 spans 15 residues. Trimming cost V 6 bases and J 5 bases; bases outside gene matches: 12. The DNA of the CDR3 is TGTGCCAGCAGCTTAAAGGGGGCGTACATTTATGGCTACACCTTC. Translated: CASSLKGAYIYGYTF.

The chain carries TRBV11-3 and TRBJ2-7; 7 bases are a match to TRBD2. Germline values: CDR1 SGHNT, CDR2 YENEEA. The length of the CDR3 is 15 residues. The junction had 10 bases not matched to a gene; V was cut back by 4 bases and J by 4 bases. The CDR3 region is CASSSWGGQDYEQYF. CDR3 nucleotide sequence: TGTGCCAGCAGCTCCTGGGGGGGTCAGGATTACGAGCAGTACTTC.

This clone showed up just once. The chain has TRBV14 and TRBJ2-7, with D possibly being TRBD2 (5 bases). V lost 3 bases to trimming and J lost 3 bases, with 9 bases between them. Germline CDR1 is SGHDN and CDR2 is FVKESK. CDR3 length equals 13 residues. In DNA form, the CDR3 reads TGTGCCAGCAGCCAGGCGGGCAGCTACGAGCAGTACTTC. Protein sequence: CASSQAGSYEQYF. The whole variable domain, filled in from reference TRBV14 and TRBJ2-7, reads EAGVTQFPSHSVIEKGQTVTLRCDPISGHDNLYWYRRVMGKEIKFLLHFVKESKQDESGMPNNRFLAERTGGTYSTLKVQPAELEDSGVYFCASSQAGSYEQYFGPGTRLTVT.

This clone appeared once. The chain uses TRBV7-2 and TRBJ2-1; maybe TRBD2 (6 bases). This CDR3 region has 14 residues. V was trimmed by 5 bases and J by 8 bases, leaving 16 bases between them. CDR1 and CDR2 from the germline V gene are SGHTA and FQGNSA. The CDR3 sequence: CASSVRPSAHEQFF. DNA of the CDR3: TGTGCCAGCAGCGTACGACCTAGCGCCCATGAGCAGTTCTTC.